This TCR beta chain emerged from a study of blood T cell repertoires in COVID-19. Study as a whole: Nucleic acid was either cDNA or gDNA, and it came from T cells, B-cell-depleted T cells, or PBMCs.

Germline V gives CDR1 SNHLY, CDR2 FYNNEI. The V end was cut by 6 bases, the J end by 4 bases, with 18 bases between. CDR3 length equals 15 residues. Clones were sequenced by immunoSEQ multiplex PCR, and TCRdb holds only the in-frame ones, with some missing. The data hold tens of thousands of clones, with 80% to 85% observed a single time. This TCR was recovered from a human donor in a cohort sampled during active COVID-19. The specimen was peripheral blood. V and J are TRBV2 and TRBJ1-2; a possible D gene is TRBD1 (5 bases). CDR3 sequence (DNA): TGTGCCAGCAGACCCCCGCAGGGTGGTATCTATGGCTACACCTTC. Amino acids: CASRPPQGGIYGYTF.